The 21 T cell receptor beta chains below were found in one sample sequenced in a study of patients and donors after allogeneic stem cell transplantation (dated by TCRdb to between 2020 and 2021). Library generation was performed with RT-PCR. The sample was run on a NextSeq 550. TCRdb itself trimmed the public reads at Q25 with fastp, ran MiXCR and retained productive beta chains. Here each entry gathers all rows of one CDR3 protein and keeps the most common genes and DNA. In this sample the table shows roughly 880,000 distinct CDR3 sequences, approximately 18% of which occur a single time. Of the sample, 5.5% to 6.5% falls within the top ten clones. The sample taken for sequencing was blood, either unsorted or a sorted T cell fraction (not recorded which). The receptor set was obtained from a human donor who was either an allogeneic HSCT recipient or a stem cell or donor lymphocyte infusion donor (not recorded which). It is not recorded whose cells these are; they may come from a transplant donor.

This clonotype has ten or more counts. The chain has TRBV4-3 and TRBJ2-5, with D possibly being TRBD1 (5 bases). There are 14 residues in the CDR3. The V and J ends lost 0 bases and 4 bases respectively, with 9 bases between them. Germline CDR1 reads LGHNA; CDR2 reads YSLEER. The CDR3 DNA reads as TGCGCCAGCAGCCAAGAAGAAAGGGGAGAGACCCAGTACTTC. Translated: CASSQEERGETQYF.

This clonotype was counted only a few times. For the CDR3, the DNA is TGTGCCAGCAGCCCAGACCGACAGGGGTACAATGAGCAGTTCTTC. Translated: CASSPDRQGYNEQFF. The V and J genes are TRBV13 and TRBJ2-1; 8 bases fit TRBD1. CDR3 length: 15 amino acids. Germline assignment: CDR1 PRHDT and CDR2 FYEKMQ (reference sequence). V was pared by 5 bases and J by 4 bases, with 7 bases of the junction left unmatched.

This clonotype was recorded many times. The gene calls are TRBV12-3 or TRBV12-4 and TRBJ2-1, with 10 bases aligning to TRBD2. The CDR3 sequence is 15 residues long. Germline trimming cut 5 bases from V and 7 bases from J; bases unmatched to any gene: 8. The CDR3 coding sequence is TGTGCCAGCAGTCGAAAAGCGGGAGGGGTAAATGAGCAGTTCTTC. Its protein is CASSRKAGGVNEQFF.

The genes are TRBV2 and TRBJ2-5; 12 bases line up with TRBD1. Per the germline V gene, CDR1 is SNHLY and CDR2 is FYNNEI. With 3 bases clipped from V and 5 bases from J, the junction kept 4 bases outside the gene matches. CDR3 length: 15 residues. CDR3 sequence: CASSEQGTGGETQYF. CDR3 DNA sequence: TGTGCCAGCAGTGAGCAGGGGACAGGGGGCGAGACCCAGTACTTC.

This chain joins TRBV20-1 and TRBJ2-7; D perhaps matches TRBD1 (6 bases). The germline V and J ends were trimmed by 0 bases and 0 bases, with 15 bases remaining between them. Germline CDR1 and CDR2: DFQATT and SNEGSKA (reference sequence). CDR3 length: 16 amino acids. CDR3 in amino acids: CSARDDRRQNSYEQYF. For the CDR3, the DNA is TGCAGTGCTAGAGATGACAGGAGACAAAACTCCTACGAGCAGTACTTC.

In this sample, this clonotype turned up a few times. The genes are TRBV4-1 and TRBJ1-1; no clear D gene. Germline loops: CDR1 MGHRA, CDR2 YSYEKL. This CDR3 has 13 amino acids. Trimming cost V 4 bases and J 1 base, with 7 bases left between them. CDR3: CASSPNWNTEAFF. The CDR3 DNA sequence: TGCGCCAGCAGCCCTAACTGGAACACTGAAGCTTTCTTT.

This clonotype was recorded a few times. This chain connects TRBV9 to TRBJ1-1, with D uncertain. Germline CDR1 and CDR2: SGDLS and YYNGEE. Trimming removed 3 bases from V and 0 bases from J, with 12 bases in between. This CDR3 contains 15 residues. CDR3: CASSASTVMNTEAFF. CDR3 DNA sequence: TGTGCCAGCAGCGCGAGCACCGTAATGAACACTGAAGCTTTCTTT.

This clonotype was observed a few times. The rearrangement joins TRBV12-5 to TRBJ1-2; D call uncertain. The CDR3 totals 12 residues. In germline, CDR1 is LGHNT, CDR2 FRNRAP. The V end lost 6 bases, the J end lost 8 bases, and 13 bases lay between the germline ends. CDR3 in DNA: TGTGCTAGTGGCAAAGGCCTTGGGGGCTACACCTTC. Amino acids: CASGKGLGGYTF.

This sequence joins TRBV9 and TRBJ2-3; 8 positions agree with TRBD1. V lost 10 bases and J lost 5; bases outside the gene matches: 15. Germline CDR1 reads SGDLS; CDR2 reads YYNGEE. The CDR3 is 15 residues long. The CDR3 sequence is CASSNGQQGVDTQYF. The CDR3 bases are TGTGCCTCAAGCAACGGACAACAGGGGGTAGATACGCAGTATTTT.

This clonotype occurred once. V gene TRBV19 combines with J gene TRBJ2-7; D possibly matches TRBD1 or TRBD2 (5 bases each). CDR1 and CDR2 from the germline V gene are LNHDA and SQIVND (reference sequence). This CDR3 region has 15 residues. V lost 6 bases, J lost 3 bases, and 18 bases lay in between. This chain's CDR3 is CASRPGHFDRYEQYF. The CDR3, as DNA: TGTGCCAGTAGACCGGGGCACTTCGATCGCTACGAGCAGTACTTC.

This chain links TRBV5-1 with TRBJ1-2; possibly TRBD1 for D (5 bases). V lost 0 bases, J lost 8 bases, and 17 bases lay in between. The length of the CDR3 is 15 residues. Germline assignment: CDR1 SGHRS and CDR2 YFSETQ. CDR3 amino acids: CASSLEGRGSQGYTF. The CDR3 coding sequence is TGCGCCAGCAGCTTGGAGGGGCGTGGTTCGCAAGGCTACACCTTC.

Written as DNA, the CDR3 is TGTGCCAGCAGCACCAGGGGAGGGAGTCAGTACAATGAGCAGTTCTTC. Amino acids: CASSTRGGSQYNEQFF. The V call is TRBV9, the J call TRBJ2-1, with a possible D match to TRBD2 (7 bases). This CDR3 contains 16 residues. Trimming stripped 4 bases from V and 4 bases from J, with 18 bases between. Germline-derived CDR1 and CDR2 are SGDLS and YYNGEE. Full variable domain (outside the CDR3, taken from reference TRBV9 and TRBJ2-1): DSGVTQTPKHLITATGQRVTLRCSPRSGDLSVYWYQQSLDQGLQFLIQYYNGEERAKGNILERFSAQQFPDLHSELNLSSLELGDSALYFCASSTRGGSQYNEQFFGPGTRLTVL.

The chain has TRBV7-2 and TRBJ2-5; 10 positions agree with TRBD2. J lost 1 base, V lost 5 bases, and 7 bases had no gene match. The V gene's germline CDR1 is SGHTA and CDR2 FQGNSA. The CDR3 runs to 16 residues. CDR3 region: CASSLGLAASQETQYF. In nucleotides, the CDR3 is TGTGCCAGCAGCCTTGGACTAGCGGCTTCCCAAGAGACCCAGTACTTC. The full variable domain, rest sourced from reference TRBV7-2 and TRBJ2-5, is GAGVSQSPSNKVTEKGKDVELRCDPISGHTALYWYRQSLGQGLEFLIYFQGNSAPDKSGLPSDRFSAERTGGSVSTLTIQRTQQEDSAVYLCASSLGLAASQETQYFGPGTRLLVL.

This clonotype was seen more than once but under ten times. The V and J genes are TRBV4-2 and TRBJ2-7; possible D gene TRBD1, 6 bases. This CDR3 contains 13 residues. Trimming removed 4 bases from V and 6 bases from J, with 13 bases in between. Looked up from germline, CDR1 is LGHNA and CDR2 is YNFKEQ. The CDR3 region is CASSLAGDREQYF. CDR3 nucleotides: TGTGCCAGCAGCCTGGCAGGGGATCGCGAGCAGTACTTC.

In its sample, this clonotype was seen many times. The V call is TRBV20-1, the J call TRBJ1-2; the D gene is possibly TRBD1 (6 bases). Trimming took off 0 bases at V and 4 bases at J, with 18 bases between the two ends. In germline, CDR1 is DFQATT, CDR2 SNEGSKA (reference sequence). The CDR3 runs to 16 residues. CDR3: CSAREAGRGPGYGYTF. Here the CDR3 DNA reads TGCAGTGCTAGAGAGGCCGGCCGGGGGCCCGGCTATGGCTACACCTTC.

In this sample, this clonotype turned up many times. This chain links TRBV9 with TRBJ2-3; a weak D match, TRBD1 (6 bases). CDR1 SGDLS and CDR2 YYNGEE come from the germline V gene. The length of the CDR3 is 14 residues. The V and J ends lost 3 bases and 1 base respectively, with 9 bases between them. This chain's CDR3 is CASSARTGTDTQYF. Written as DNA, the CDR3 is TGTGCCAGCAGCGCCCGGACAGGCACAGATACGCAGTATTTT.

A few counts support this clonotype. The rearrangement uses TRBV20-1 and TRBJ2-1; no clear D gene. The V gene lost 1 base and the J gene lost 6 bases, with 10 bases spanning the gap. The CDR3 has 13 amino acids. CDR1 is DFQATT and CDR2 is SNEGSKA in the germline V gene (reference sequence). The CDR3 bases are TGCAGTGCTAGAGGGGCTAGTTTCAATGAGCAGTTCTTC. Translating it yields CSARGASFNEQFF.

This clonotype has a handful of counts. The chain has TRBV7-3 and TRBJ2-1; 15 positions match TRBD2. Losses at the gene ends were 1 base for V and 7 bases for J; bases not matched to a gene: 8. This CDR3 has 18 amino acids. Germline loops: CDR1 SGHTA, CDR2 FQGTGA. This CDR3 is CASSLMGTSGRILNEQFF. The DNA of the CDR3 is TGTGCCAGCAGCTTAATGGGGACTAGCGGGAGGATCTTGAATGAGCAGTTCTTC.

This clonotype came up many times. The rearrangement joins TRBV12-3 or TRBV12-4 to TRBJ2-1; D may be TRBD1 (6 bases). Deletions cut 5 bases from V and 7 bases from J, with 9 bases between. The CDR3 is made up of 12 amino acids. The CDR3, as DNA: TGTGCCAGCAGTCCCCAGGGGAATGAGCAGTTCTTC. Translation: CASSPQGNEQFF.

This clonotype was seen a few times. This chain connects TRBV30 to TRBJ2-3, with 7 bases matching TRBD2. The CDR3 sequence is 15 residues long. Germline CDR1 and CDR2: GTSNPN and SVGIG (reference sequence). Unmatched junction bases numbered 4, after V lost 0 bases and J lost 1 base. The CDR3 loop reads CAWSVLSGGTDTQYF. CDR3 sequence (DNA): TGTGCCTGGAGTGTACTAAGCGGGGGCACAGATACGCAGTATTTT.

The chain has TRBV5-6 and TRBJ2-7, with D tentatively TRBD1 (6 bases). The CDR3 is made up of 15 amino acids. Germline CDR1 SGHDT, CDR2 YYEEEE. Trimming removed 0 bases at V and 7 bases at J, with 17 bases between. CDR3 nucleotide sequence: TGTGCCAGCAGCTTGGGTACAGGGAGATTACGGGAGCAGTACTTC. Protein product: CASSLGTGRLREQYF.